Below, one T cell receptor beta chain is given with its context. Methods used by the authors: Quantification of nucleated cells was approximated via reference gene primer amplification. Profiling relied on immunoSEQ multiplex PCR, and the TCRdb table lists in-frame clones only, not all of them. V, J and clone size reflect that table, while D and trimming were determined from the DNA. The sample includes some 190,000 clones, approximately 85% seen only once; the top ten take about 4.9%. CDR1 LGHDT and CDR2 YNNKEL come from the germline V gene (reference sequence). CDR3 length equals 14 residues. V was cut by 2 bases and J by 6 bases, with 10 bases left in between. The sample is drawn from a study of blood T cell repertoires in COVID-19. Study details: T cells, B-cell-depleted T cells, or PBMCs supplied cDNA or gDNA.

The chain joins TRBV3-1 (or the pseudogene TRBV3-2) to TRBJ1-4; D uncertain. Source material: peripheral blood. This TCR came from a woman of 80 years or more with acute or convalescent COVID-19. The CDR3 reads CASSQSAADEKLFF. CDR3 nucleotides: TGTGCCAGCAGCCAATCAGCAGCGGATGAAAAACTGTTTTTT.